This paragraph reports one T cell receptor (beta chain). The antigen this receptor binds is unknown. Base qualities were left out, and no much larger clone turns up one base away. The Quick-DNA Microprep Kit was used to extract genomic DNA from the sorted cells. Amplification of TCRbeta DNA was done with the immunoSEQ hsTCRbeta kit, following the protocol from the manufacturer. TCRbeta libraries were sequenced on an Illumina MiSeq instrument. In the paper's pipeline: Once out-of-frame sequences had been removed, more than 2 million distinct TCRbeta sequences were left, which works out to an average of approximately 63,000 per individual. Each individual was scored by the count of around 160 previously reported CMV-associated TCRbeta sequences and the total productive distinct TCRbeta count. A beta-binomial model was reimplemented in Python, and random forests from scikit-learn, run with default parameters, were trained on data from the US cohort. On the Belgian cohort, classifier performance was reported as the median AUC, along with percentile confidence intervals, across 10,000 bootstrap iterations. TCRdb carries this immuneACCESS record with in-frame sequences only. Its versions omit some clonotypes, under half of them owing to an unresolved V gene in the studies checked, with the rest unexplained. The V and J calls and clone size come from that table; D and trimming were worked out from the DNA. The sample data list approximately 42,000 clones, and 70% to 80% of these were observed just once. Of the sample, 0.95% to 1.2% is held by the ten largest clones.

These data belong to a study of memory CD4+ T cells and cytomegalovirus serostatus (dated by TCRdb to 2018 to 2020). For the study in its entirety: A total of roughly 33 healthy Belgian adults, of whom 9 were CMV seropositive and 24 were CMV seronegative, were included in the cohort. CD4+ memory TCRbeta repertoires of a Belgian cohort with known cytomegalovirus serostatus were sequenced in order to replicate a published TCR-based CMV serostatus classifier. General conclusions and limits of the study: Of 164 previously reported CMV-associated TCRbeta sequences, about 72 appeared in the CD4+ memory repertoires, each in one to five individuals. For predicting CMV serostatus, the median bootstrapped AUC was approximately 0.95 using the original framework and almost 0.93 using a US-trained random forest. Only CD4+CD45RO+ memory cells were sequenced, in contrast to the original study, which included naive and memory CD4+ and CD8+ populations. The original-framework classifier achieved a median bootstrapped AUC of about 0.94 with a 95% CI of 0.76-1.00 on the Belgian cohort. The results were interpreted as suggesting that the CMV-associated TCR signature is largely present in the CD4+ memory repertoire.

Single viable CD3+CD4+CD8-CD45RO+ cells were sorted as memory CD4+ T cells on a FACSAria II. CMV serostatus was determined with a Roche Elecsys assay detecting serum IgG against CMV pp150, pp28, p38 and p52. After the samples were thawed, total CD4+ T cells were enriched through positive selection using CD4 magnetic microbeads. The samples came from a separate study whose specific focus was interrogating the CD4+ T cell memory repertoire. Peripheral blood mononuclear cells were isolated and cryopreserved following standard operating procedures; serum was stored at -80 °C. The staining used CD3-PerCP (BW264/56), CD4-APC (RPA-T4), CD45RO-PE (UCHT1) and CD8-Pacific Orange (3B5) antibodies, and Sytox blue was used to exclude non-viable cells. CDR1 and CDR2 are read off the germline V gene (reference sequence) as MNHEY and SMNVEV. The CDR3 contains 15 residues, cysteine and phenylalanine counted. Left in the record is the CDR3 DNA by itself, 45 bases read in frame from the first base. V is reduced by 5 bases and J by 6 bases, leaving a spacing of 20 bases between them.

This TCR was sampled from an adult in good health and CMV-seronegative. Sequenced input: memory CD4+ T cells from blood. The sequence is built from TRBV27 and TRBJ2-7; the D gene is not confidently resolved. The CDR3 is CASSGFSVGISEQYF. The nucleotide sequence is TGTGCCAGCAGTGGTTTCAGCGTTGGGATTAGCGAGCAGTACTTC.